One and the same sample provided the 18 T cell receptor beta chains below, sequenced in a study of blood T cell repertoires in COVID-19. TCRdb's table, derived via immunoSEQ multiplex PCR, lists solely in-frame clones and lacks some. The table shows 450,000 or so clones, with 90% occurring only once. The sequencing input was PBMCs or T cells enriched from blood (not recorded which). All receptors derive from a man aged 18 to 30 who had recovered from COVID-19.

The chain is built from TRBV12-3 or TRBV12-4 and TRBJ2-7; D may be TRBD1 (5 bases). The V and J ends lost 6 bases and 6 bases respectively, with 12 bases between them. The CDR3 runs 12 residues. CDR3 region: CASRPQDGEQYF. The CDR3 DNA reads TGTGCCAGCAGGCCACAGGACGGCGAGCAGTACTTC.

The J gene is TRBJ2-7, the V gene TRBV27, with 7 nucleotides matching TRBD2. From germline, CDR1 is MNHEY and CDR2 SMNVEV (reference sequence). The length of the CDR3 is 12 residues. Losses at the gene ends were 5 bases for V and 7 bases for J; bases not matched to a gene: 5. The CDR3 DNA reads TGTGCCAGCAGTAGGGCCGGGGGGGAGCAGTACTTC. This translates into CASSRAGGEQYF.

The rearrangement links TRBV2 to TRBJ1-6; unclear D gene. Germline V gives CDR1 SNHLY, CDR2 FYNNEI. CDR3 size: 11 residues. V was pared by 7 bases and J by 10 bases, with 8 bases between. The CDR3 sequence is CASNGGSPLHF. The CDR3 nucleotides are TGTGCCAGCAATGGAGGGTCACCCCTCCACTTT.

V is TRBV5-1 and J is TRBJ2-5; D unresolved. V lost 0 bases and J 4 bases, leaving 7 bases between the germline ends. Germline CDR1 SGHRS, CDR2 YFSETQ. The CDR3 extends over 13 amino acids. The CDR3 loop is CASSLASSETQYF. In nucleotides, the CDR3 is TGCGCCAGCAGCTTGGCTAGTTCAGAGACCCAGTACTTC.

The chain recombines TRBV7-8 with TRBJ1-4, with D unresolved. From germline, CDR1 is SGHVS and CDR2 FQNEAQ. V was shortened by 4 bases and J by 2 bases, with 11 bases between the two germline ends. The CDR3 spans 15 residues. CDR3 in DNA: TGTGCCAGCAGCTCCGCCCCGGGGACTAATGAAAAACTGTTTTTT. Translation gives CASSSAPGTNEKLFF.

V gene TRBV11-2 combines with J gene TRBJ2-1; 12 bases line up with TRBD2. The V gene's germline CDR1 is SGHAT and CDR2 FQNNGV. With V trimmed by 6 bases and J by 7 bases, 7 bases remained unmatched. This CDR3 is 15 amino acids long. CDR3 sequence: CASRKTSGRTNEQFF. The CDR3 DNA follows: TGTGCCAGCAGGAAGACTAGCGGGAGAACGAATGAGCAGTTCTTC.

The CDR3 spells CASGFTGPQHF. The CDR3 DNA is TGTGCTAGTGGTTTCACAGGACCCCAGCATTTT. This chain uses TRBV12-5 with TRBJ1-5; the D gene is possibly TRBD1 (5 bases). V was clipped by 3 bases and J by 10 bases, with 7 bases between them. The CDR3 has 11 amino acids. The germline V gene has CDR1 LGHNT and CDR2 FRNRAP.

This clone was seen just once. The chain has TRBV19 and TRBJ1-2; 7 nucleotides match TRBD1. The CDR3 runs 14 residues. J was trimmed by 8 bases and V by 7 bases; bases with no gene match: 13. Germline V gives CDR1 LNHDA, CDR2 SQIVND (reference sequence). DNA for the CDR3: TGTGCCAGTATGGAGCGAGGGGGCCCTATCGGCTACACCTTC. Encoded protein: CASMERGGPIGYTF.

For the CDR3, the DNA is TGTGCCAGCAGCGGACTAGGAGGGGCTAACACAGATACGCAGTATTTT. Amino acid sequence: CASSGLGGANTDTQYF. The V gene is TRBV5-8, the J gene TRBJ2-3; 7 positions match TRBD2. Germline CDR1 and CDR2: SGHTS and YDEGEE. After removal of 4 bases from V and 2 bases from J, the junction contained 10 bases not matched to a gene. The CDR3 runs 16 residues.

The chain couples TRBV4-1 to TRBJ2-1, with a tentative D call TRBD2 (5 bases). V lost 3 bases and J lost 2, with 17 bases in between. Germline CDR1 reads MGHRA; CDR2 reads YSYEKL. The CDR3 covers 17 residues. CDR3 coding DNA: TGCGCCAGCAGCCAGACCCCCGGGCGGGCGACCTACAATGAGCAGTTCTTC. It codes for CASSQTPGRATYNEQFF.

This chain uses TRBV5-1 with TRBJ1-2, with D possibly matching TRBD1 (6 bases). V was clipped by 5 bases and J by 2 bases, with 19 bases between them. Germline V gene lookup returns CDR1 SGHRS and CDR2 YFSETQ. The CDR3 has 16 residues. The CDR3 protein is CASSSGHQNINYGYTF. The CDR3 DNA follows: TGCGCCAGCAGTTCGGGACACCAGAACATAAACTATGGCTACACCTTC.

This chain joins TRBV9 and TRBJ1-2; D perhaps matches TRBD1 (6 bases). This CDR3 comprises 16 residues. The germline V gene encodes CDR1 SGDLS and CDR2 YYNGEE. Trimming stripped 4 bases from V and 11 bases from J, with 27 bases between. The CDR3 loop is CASSPMGAGVNPGYTF. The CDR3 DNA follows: TGTGCCAGCAGCCCGATGGGAGCAGGGGTTAACCCGGGGTACACCTTC.

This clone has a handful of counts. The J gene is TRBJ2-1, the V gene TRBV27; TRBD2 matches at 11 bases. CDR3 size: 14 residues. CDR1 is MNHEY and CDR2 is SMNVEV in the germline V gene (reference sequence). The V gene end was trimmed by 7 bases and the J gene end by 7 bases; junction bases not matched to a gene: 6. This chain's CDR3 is CASTSGRSGNEQFF. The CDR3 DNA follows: TGTGCCAGCACTAGCGGGAGGTCCGGGAATGAGCAGTTCTTC.

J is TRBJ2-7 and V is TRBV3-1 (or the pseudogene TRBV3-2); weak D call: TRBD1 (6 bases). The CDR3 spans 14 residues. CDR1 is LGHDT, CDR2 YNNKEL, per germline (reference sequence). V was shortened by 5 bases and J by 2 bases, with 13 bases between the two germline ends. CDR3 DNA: TGTGCCAGCAGCGGTCCGGACAGTCCCTACGAGCAGTACTTC. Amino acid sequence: CASSGPDSPYEQYF.

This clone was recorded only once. In nucleotides, the CDR3 is TGTGCCAGCAGTCCCGGCGAAGGAGGTTGGGACACCATATATTTT. It encodes CASSPGEGGWDTIYF. The chain combines TRBV7-2 with TRBJ1-3; no definite D call. Germline V gene lookup returns CDR1 SGHTA and CDR2 FQGNSA. CDR3 length: 15 amino acids. V lost 6 bases and J 8 bases, leaving 20 bases between the germline ends. Complete variable domain (other parts from reference TRBV7-2 and TRBJ1-3): GAGVSQSPSNKVTEKGKDVELRCDPISGHTALYWYRQSLGQGLEFLIYFQGNSAPDKSGLPSDRFSAERTGGSVSTLTIQRTQQEDSAVYLCASSPGEGGWDTIYFGEGSWLTVV.

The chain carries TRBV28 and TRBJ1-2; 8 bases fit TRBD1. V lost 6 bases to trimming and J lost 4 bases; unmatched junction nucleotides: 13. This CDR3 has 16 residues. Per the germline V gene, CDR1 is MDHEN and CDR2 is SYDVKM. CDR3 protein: CASSLPQGAGVYGYTF. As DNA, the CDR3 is TGTGCCAGCAGCTTACCTCAGGGGGCGGGGGTCTATGGCTACACCTTC.

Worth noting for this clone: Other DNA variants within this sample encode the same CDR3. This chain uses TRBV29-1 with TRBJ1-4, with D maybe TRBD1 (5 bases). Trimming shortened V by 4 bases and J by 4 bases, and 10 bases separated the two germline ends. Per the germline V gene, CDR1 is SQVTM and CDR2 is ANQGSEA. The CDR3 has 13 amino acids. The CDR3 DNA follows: TGCAGCGTTGGGGAAGGGGTTAATGAAAAACTGTTTTTT. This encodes CSVGEGVNEKLFF. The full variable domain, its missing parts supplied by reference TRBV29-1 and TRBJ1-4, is SAVISQKPSRDICQRGTSLTIQCQVDSQVTMMFWYRQQPGQSLTLIATANQGSEATYESGFVIDKFPISRPNLTFSTLTVSNMSPEDSSIYLCSVGEGVNEKLFFGSGTQLSVL.

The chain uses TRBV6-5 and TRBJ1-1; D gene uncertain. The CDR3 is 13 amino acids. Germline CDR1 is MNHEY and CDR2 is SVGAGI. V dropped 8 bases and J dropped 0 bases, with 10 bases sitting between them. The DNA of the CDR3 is TGTGCCAGCGGAGGAGACCTGAACACTGAAGCTTTCTTT. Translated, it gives CASGGDLNTEAFF.